A single sample is the source of the 18 T cell receptor beta chains below, sequenced in a study of cytomegalovirus exposure and HLA in healthy donors. The data were produced by immunoSEQ multiplex PCR, yet TCRdb's version contains in-frame clones alone and is incomplete. The sample holds 150,000 to 200,000 clones, roughly 83% seen once. The specimen was PBMCs. Receptor source: a man under 40 in good health and CMV-seropositive.

This clone was recorded only once. The V and J genes are TRBV6-6 and TRBJ2-2; D remains ambiguous. The CDR3 runs 13 residues. The V gene's germline CDR1 is MNHNY and CDR2 SVGAGI (reference sequence). With 7 bases removed from V and 1 base from J, the gap between germline ends came to 7 bases. The CDR3 region is CASKQENTGELFF. DNA of the CDR3: TGTGCCAGCAAGCAGGAGAACACCGGGGAGCTGTTTTTT.

The V call is TRBV19, the J call TRBJ2-3, with D unclear. The germline V gene has CDR1 LNHDA and CDR2 SQIVND (reference sequence). The V end was cut by 7 bases, the J end by 6 bases, with 14 bases between. The CDR3 has 13 residues. CDR3 DNA sequence: TGTGCCAGTACCTACACGGGTGCCGATACGCAGTATTTT. Protein: CASTYTGADTQYF.

The chain combines TRBV5-1 with TRBJ2-7, with 9 bases matching TRBD1. This CDR3 contains 14 residues. In germline, CDR1 is SGHRS, CDR2 YFSETQ. V trimming: 8 bases; J trimming: 0 bases; junction bases outside the gene matches: 6. The CDR3 DNA sequence: TGCGCCAGAAAAACGACAGGGGGCTCCTACGAGCAGTACTTC. It codes for CARKTTGGSYEQYF.

This clone was recorded a few times. The chain is built from TRBV10-1 and TRBJ2-7, with D unresolved. Trimming removed 3 bases from V and 7 bases from J, with 16 bases in between. From germline, CDR1 is WNHNN and CDR2 SYGVQD (reference sequence). This CDR3 contains 14 residues. The DNA of the CDR3 is TGCGCCAGCAGTGAATCAGGTTCGGATGGGGAGCAGTACTTC. Translation gives CASSESGSDGEQYF.

The chain couples TRBV7-8 to TRBJ2-2; 11 nucleotides match TRBD2. V was pared by 0 bases and J by 5 bases, with 8 bases of the junction left unmatched. Germline V gene lookup returns CDR1 SGHVS and CDR2 FQNEAQ. The CDR3 consists of 18 residues. CDR3: CASSLAGLAGGKTGELFF. The CDR3 DNA sequence: TGTGCCAGCAGCTTAGCGGGCCTAGCGGGGGGCAAGACCGGGGAGCTGTTTTTT.

The gene calls are TRBV18 and TRBJ2-5; a weak D match, TRBD2 (7 bases). This CDR3 has 15 amino acids. Germline V lookup: CDR1 KGHSH, CDR2 LQKENI. Between the trimmed V and J ends, which lost 1 base and 4 bases, there was a span of 13 bases. The CDR3: CASSPRGGFGETQYF. The DNA of the CDR3 is TGTGCCAGCTCACCACGGGGGGGCTTTGGAGAGACCCAGTACTTC.

The CDR3 bases are TGTGCCAGCAGCGTAAGCCCGACAGGGGAGCTGTTTTTT. Its translation: CASSVSPTGELFF. The gene calls are TRBV9 and TRBJ2-2, with no clear D. The CDR3 has 13 amino acids. Looked up from germline, CDR1 is SGDLS and CDR2 is YYNGEE. The V end lost 1 base, the J end lost 8 bases, and 9 bases lay between the germline ends.

The chain couples TRBV7-9 to TRBJ2-7; TRBD2 aligns across 8 bases. The ends lost 2 bases at V and 5 bases at J; junction bases unmatched: 8. This CDR3 has 15 amino acids. Germline V gene lookup returns CDR1 SEHNR and CDR2 FQNEAQ (reference sequence). CDR3 sequence: CASSLFSGSIHEQYF. CDR3 nucleotide sequence: TGTGCCAGCAGCTTATTCAGCGGGAGTATACACGAGCAGTACTTC.

V usage is TRBV7-2 and J usage is TRBJ2-3; 7 bases agree with TRBD2. V shed 5 bases, J shed 0 bases, and the junction held 8 bases outside the gene matches. Germline V gives CDR1 SGHTA, CDR2 FQGNSA. This CDR3 contains 16 residues. CDR3 nucleotides: TGTGCCAGCAGCCCCTCTGTAGCGGGTAGCACAGATACGCAGTATTTT. As protein: CASSPSVAGSTDTQYF.

The chain is built from TRBV5-1 and TRBJ2-2; TRBD2 might be the D (7 bases). Trimming pared 3 bases from V and 4 bases from J, leaving 13 bases between. Germline loops: CDR1 SGHRS, CDR2 YFSETQ. The CDR3 contains 15 residues. CDR3 sequence (DNA): TGCGCCAGCAGCTGGGGGGGCCGGGGCACCGGGGAGCTGTTTTTT. Amino acids: CASSWGGRGTGELFF.

CDR3 in amino acids: CASTPDRGNQPQHF. CDR3 in DNA: TGTGCCAGTACCCCGGACAGAGGCAATCAGCCCCAGCATTTT. The chain links TRBV19 to TRBJ1-5; weak D call: TRBD1 (6 bases). V was clipped by 7 bases and J by 2 bases, with 12 bases between them. The V gene's germline CDR1 is LNHDA and CDR2 SQIVND (reference sequence). This CDR3 has 14 amino acids.

The chain links TRBV5-4 to TRBJ1-1, with a weak D call TRBD1 (6 bases). The V and J ends lost 0 bases and 3 bases respectively, with 12 bases between them. Germline CDR1 and CDR2: SGHNT and YYREEE (reference sequence). The CDR3 length is 15 residues. The CDR3: CASSLEVRGDTEAFF. CDR3 DNA sequence: TGTGCCAGCAGCTTGGAGGTCAGGGGAGACACTGAAGCTTTCTTT.

The rearrangement joins TRBV4-2 to TRBJ2-1; TRBD2 matches at 7 bases. This CDR3 has 16 amino acids. The germline V gene encodes CDR1 LGHNA and CDR2 YNFKEQ. V gave up 1 base and J gave up 6 bases; unmatched junction bases: 9. The CDR3 is CASSQGVAGVTNEQFF. For the CDR3, the DNA is TGTGCCAGCAGCCAAGGAGTGGCGGGAGTTACCAATGAGCAGTTCTTC.

V gene TRBV2 combines with J gene TRBJ2-3, with 14 positions matching TRBD2. In germline, CDR1 is SNHLY, CDR2 FYNNEI. The ends lost 7 bases at V and 5 bases at J; junction bases unmatched: 11. CDR3 length: 17 amino acids. The chain's CDR3 is CASMGTSGGPGGDTQYF. Here the CDR3 DNA reads TGTGCCAGCATGGGGACTAGCGGGGGCCCAGGTGGAGATACGCAGTATTTT. Complete variable domain (other parts from reference TRBV2 and TRBJ2-3): EPEVTQTPSHQVTQMGQEVILRCVPISNHLYFYWYRQILGQKVEFLVSFYNNEISEKSEIFDDQFSVERPDGSNFTLKIRSTKLEDSAMYFCASMGTSGGPGGDTQYFGPGTRLTVL.

V gene TRBV27 combines with J gene TRBJ2-1; D perhaps matches TRBD2 (5 bases). Trimming left V 7 bases short and J 2 bases short, with 12 bases between. From germline, CDR1 is MNHEY and CDR2 SMNVEV (reference sequence). This CDR3 has 14 amino acids. The CDR3 here is CASNAASTYNEQFF. CDR3 bases: TGTGCCAGCAACGCGGCTAGCACCTACAATGAGCAGTTCTTC.

V and J are TRBV30 and TRBJ2-5; possible D gene TRBD2, 7 bases. V lost 5 bases, J lost 6 bases, and 13 bases lay in between. Germline V gene data show CDR1 as GTSNPN and CDR2 as SVGIG (reference sequence). This CDR3 is 12 amino acids long. The DNA for the CDR3 is TGTGCCTGGTCGGGGGGCGGGAAGACCCAGTACTTC. Translated: CAWSGGGKTQYF.

The chain joins TRBV2 to TRBJ2-7; 8 nucleotides match TRBD1. V trimming: 7 bases; J trimming: 1 base; junction bases outside the gene matches: 9. CDR1 is SNHLY, CDR2 FYNNEI, per germline. The CDR3 covers 15 residues. The CDR3 loop is CASTTDRGRSYEQYF. The CDR3, as DNA: TGTGCCAGCACCACAGACAGGGGAAGATCCTACGAGCAGTACTTC.

The chain employs TRBV5-4 and TRBJ1-1, with D perhaps matching TRBD1 (5 bases). The CDR3 runs to 13 residues. The germline gives CDR1 SGHNT, CDR2 YYREEE (reference sequence). Trimming shortened V by 4 bases and J by 3 bases, and 10 bases separated the two germline ends. The CDR3 DNA is TGTGCCAGCAGCATAGACAGATACACTGAAGCTTTCTTT. Amino acids: CASSIDRYTEAFF.